This TCR beta chain emerged from a study of T cells in Graves' hyperthyroidism and ophthalmopathy. Broader study findings: Blood also held most thyroid clonotypes expanded beyond 0.001.

Any patient presenting with uncontrolled infection, other autoimmune disease, pregnancy or lactation was left out. Diagnoses were established using clinical symptoms, serum thyroxine and TRAb, thyroid ultrasound and orbital computed tomography. Fresh 10 ml peripheral blood yielded PBMCs. As to this clonotype: Its antigen is unknown.

Amplified TCR beta CDR3 regions derived from RNA transcripts. The HTBI set primed first-round TCR CDR3 RT-PCR. TCRdb called the multiplex PCR reads again in MiXCR, with one record for every CDR3 protein. The data contain some 550,000 distinct CDR3 sequences, approximately 15% of them singletons. Trimming removed 3 bases from V and 4 bases from J, with 10 bases in between. Germline V gene sequence: CDR1 KGHSH, CDR2 LQKENI. The CDR3 extends over 14 amino acids. This receptor was obtained from a woman aged 40-49 years with Graves' ophthalmopathy. The V gene is TRBV18, the J gene TRBJ2-1; D unclear. Sequencing input: blood. The CDR3 loop reads CASSPKGVYNEQFF. The CDR3 DNA follows: TGTGCCAGCTCACCTAAGGGCGTTTACAATGAGCAGTTCTTC.